The 14 T cell receptor beta chains in this list originate from one sample, sequenced in a study of blood T cell repertoires in COVID-19. Profiled with immunoSEQ multiplex PCR; TCRdb holds only in-frame clones, not every one. The sample comprises roughly 300,000 clones, 65% to 90% of which are singletons, and around 4.4% rests with the top ten. What was sequenced was PBMCs or T cells enriched from blood (not recorded which). The receptor source for this set is a middle-aged woman with acute COVID-19.

This clone has only one observation. The chain employs TRBV7-2 and TRBJ1-5, with 7 nucleotides matching TRBD1. V trimming: 5 bases; J trimming: 4 bases; junction bases outside the gene matches: 5. The CDR3 has 14 amino acids. The germline V gene has CDR1 SGHTA and CDR2 FQGNSA. The CDR3 DNA reads TGTGCCAGCAGCGCTGGACAGGTTAATCAGCCCCAGCATTTT. Translating it yields CASSAGQVNQPQHF.

The chain has TRBV7-2 and TRBJ1-2, with a possible D match to TRBD1 (5 bases). The CDR3 runs 15 residues. Germline assignment: CDR1 SGHTA and CDR2 FQGNSA. Trimming took 5 bases from V and 0 from J, leaving 13 bases between them. CDR3 amino acids: CASSQGLTTNYGYTF. In DNA, the CDR3 is TGTGCCAGCAGCCAGGGACTTACCACTAACTATGGCTACACCTTC.

The V gene is TRBV18, the J gene TRBJ2-3; 10 bases are shared with TRBD1. The V and J ends lost 3 bases and 3 bases, in that order; junction bases with no gene match: 3. This CDR3 comprises 15 residues. From germline, CDR1 is KGHSH and CDR2 LQKENI. The CDR3 here is CASSPGTGVTDTQYF. CDR3 in DNA: TGTGCCAGCTCACCCGGGACAGGGGTAACAGATACGCAGTATTTT.

The chain recombines TRBV28 with TRBJ2-1, with D perhaps TRBD2 (5 bases). Trimming cost V 7 bases and J 5 bases, with 6 bases left between them. Germline V gene lookup returns CDR1 MDHEN and CDR2 SYDVKM. This CDR3 has 11 residues. The CDR3 nucleotides are TGTGCCAGCATGAGGGACAATGAGCAGTTCTTC. Protein sequence: CASMRDNEQFF.

This chain connects TRBV11-2 to TRBJ2-2; D perhaps matches TRBD2 (6 bases). The germline CDR1 and CDR2 sequences are SGHAT and FQNNGV. Trimming took 1 base from V and 6 from J, leaving 12 bases between them. This CDR3 comprises 15 residues. The CDR3 is CASSLGPTRPGELFF. In DNA, the CDR3 is TGTGCCAGCAGCTTAGGCCCGACTAGGCCCGGGGAGCTGTTTTTT.

Only a few counts were recorded for this clone. The chain joins TRBV12-3 or TRBV12-4 to TRBJ2-7; D is unclear. This CDR3 comprises 11 residues. V was cut by 5 bases and J by 9 bases, with 11 bases left in between. The CDR3 nucleotides are TGTGCCAGCAGTCCGAATCGCGCGCAGTACTTC. It codes for CASSPNRAQYF.

Only a few counts were recorded for this clone. This chain joins TRBV7-8 and TRBJ2-7; possible D gene TRBD1, 6 bases. The germline V gene encodes CDR1 SGHVS and CDR2 FQNEAQ. This CDR3 has 13 amino acids. The V end was cut by 5 bases, the J end by 5 bases, with 13 bases between. CDR3 nucleotide sequence: TGTGCCAGCAGCGACACAGGGCCGGACGAGCAGTACTTC. Translated: CASSDTGPDEQYF.

CDR3 sequence (DNA): TGTGCCACCAGCGCAGGGACAGTCAATTCACCCCTCCACTTT. It encodes CATSAGTVNSPLHF. This chain links TRBV15 with TRBJ1-6; 7 positions match TRBD1. This CDR3 region has 14 residues. Germline CDR1 is LNHNV and CDR2 is YYDKDF (reference sequence). Losses at the gene ends were 5 bases for V and 7 bases for J; bases not matched to a gene: 5.

V is TRBV15 and J is TRBJ2-7; no firm D call. The V and J ends lost 1 base and 2 bases respectively, with 6 bases between them. CDR1 is LNHNV, CDR2 YYDKDF, per germline (reference sequence). The CDR3 runs to 13 residues. In DNA form, the CDR3 reads TGTGCCACCAGCAGAGGGTACACCTACGAGCAGTACTTC. Translation gives CATSRGYTYEQYF.

V and J are TRBV2 and TRBJ1-1; unclear D gene. The V end lost 4 bases, the J end lost 1 base, and 7 bases lay between the germline ends. CDR1 is SNHLY and CDR2 is FYNNEI in the germline V gene. CDR3 length: 13 amino acids. The CDR3 region has the DNA TGTGCCAGCAGTGGCGATAAGAACACTGAAGCTTTCTTT. Amino acids: CASSGDKNTEAFF.

This chain links TRBV28 with TRBJ1-5; D gene ambiguous. Germline loops: CDR1 MDHEN, CDR2 SYDVKM. This CDR3 contains 17 residues. The germline V and J ends were trimmed by 3 bases and 3 bases, with 18 bases remaining between them. This CDR3 reads CASSFAGGIGLNQPQHF. CDR3 DNA: TGTGCCAGCAGTTTTGCTGGAGGGATAGGGCTCAATCAGCCCCAGCATTTT.

The rearrangement joins TRBV12-3 or TRBV12-4 to TRBJ2-1; D is unresolved. V was trimmed by 5 bases and J by 6 bases, leaving 11 bases between them. CDR3 length: 13 residues. CDR3 bases: TGTGCCAGCAGTCCCGGGTGGCCCAATGAGCAGTTCTTC. It is translated as CASSPGWPNEQFF.

The chain links TRBV5-1 to TRBJ1-2; 10 bases are a match to TRBD1. Trimming took 4 bases from V and 3 from J; bases not matched to a gene: 6. The CDR3 covers 15 residues. Germline values: CDR1 SGHRS, CDR2 YFSETQ. CDR3 amino acids: CASSIGTGDHYGYTF. The DNA for the CDR3 is TGCGCCAGCAGCATAGGGACAGGGGATCACTATGGCTACACCTTC.

The chain uses TRBV14 and TRBJ1-1, with a tentative D call TRBD1 (5 bases). V shed 1 base and J shed 4 bases, with 13 bases lying between them. The CDR3 has 15 amino acids. In germline, CDR1 is SGHDN, CDR2 FVKESK. CDR3 nucleotides: TGTGCCAGCAGCCAAGTTGGTTCAGGGATCACTGAAGCTTTCTTT. Translating it yields CASSQVGSGITEAFF.